This T cell receptor (beta chain) is from a study of memory CD8 T cells in hepatitis C reinfection. The CDR3 length is 20 residues. The V gene lost 0 bases and the J gene lost 2 bases, with 20 bases spanning the gap. In germline, CDR1 is LGHNA, CDR2 YSLEER. Time point defined: pre-reinfection, 55 to 20 weeks before reinfection detection. TCR sequencing was done directly ex vivo on sorted cells, without expansion in vitro. Produced via immunoSEQ multiplex PCR; TCRdb's table is partial and in-frame only. Of 45,000 to 55,000 clones in the sample, over 85% were seen once. The receptor was derived from a man younger than 35 with hepatitis C virus infection. This chain joins TRBV4-3 and TRBJ2-6; tentatively, D is TRBD2 (6 bases). Sequencing was done on a sample of naive CD8+ T cells sorted from blood. This CDR3 is CASSQDNPVGGTPGANVLTF. The CDR3 DNA reads TGCGCCAGCAGCCAAGATAATCCCGTGGGGGGAACCCCTGGGGCCAACGTCCTGACTTTC.